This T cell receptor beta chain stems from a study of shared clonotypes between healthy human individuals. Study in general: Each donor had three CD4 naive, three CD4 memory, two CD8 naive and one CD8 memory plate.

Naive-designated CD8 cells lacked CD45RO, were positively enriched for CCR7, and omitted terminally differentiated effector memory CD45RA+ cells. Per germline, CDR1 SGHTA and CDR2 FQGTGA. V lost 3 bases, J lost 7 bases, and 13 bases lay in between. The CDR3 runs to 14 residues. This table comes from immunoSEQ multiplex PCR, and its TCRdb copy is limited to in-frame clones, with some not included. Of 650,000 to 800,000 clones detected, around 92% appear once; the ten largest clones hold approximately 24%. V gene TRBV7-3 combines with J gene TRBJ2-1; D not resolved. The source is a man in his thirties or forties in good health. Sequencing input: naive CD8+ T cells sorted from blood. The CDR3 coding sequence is TGTGCCAGCAGCTTCCCGGAACGAGGAAATGAGCAGTTCTTC. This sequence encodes CASSFPERGNEQFF.